This TCR beta chain was captured in a study of T cells in Graves' hyperthyroidism and ophthalmopathy. Study details: Blood was drawn when the patient was first diagnosed and still untreated.

RNA transcripts provided the source from which TCR beta CDR3 regions were amplified. The TCR CDR3 first-round RT-PCR relied on the HTBI primer set. TCRdb recomputed calls from the multiplex PCR reads with MiXCR, one row per CDR3 protein. The table shows about 400,000 distinct CDR3 sequences, with 14% to 15% occurring only once. CDR3 length: 16 residues. The germline V gene encodes CDR1 SGHAT and CDR2 FQNNGV. Trimming took 5 bases from V and 1 from J, leaving 18 bases between them. When ophthalmopathy did not progress within 18 months, Graves' hyperthyroidism was considered stable. Hyperthyroidism patients were newly diagnosed, had disease duration under 2 months, and were aged 18 to 65 years. Source material for PBMCs was more than 9.5 ml fresh peripheral blood. This clonotype occurred many times.

The V and J genes are TRBV11-2 and TRBJ2-7; D gene unclear. The receptor was derived from a woman aged 25 to 39 with Graves' hyperthyroidism. The specimen sequenced was blood. CDR3 sequence: CASSRSSPPQSYEQYF. The DNA of the CDR3 is TGTGCCAGCAGCCGAAGTTCCCCCCCCCAATCCTACGAGCAGTACTTC.